This TCR beta chain was recorded in a study of blood T cell repertoires in COVID-19. Study overall: Researchers got acute and convalescent COVID-19 samples from the United States, Italy and Spain. T cells, B-cell-depleted T cells, or PBMCs provided the cDNA or gDNA that served as material.

Authors' analysis steps: Estimated nucleated cell counts came from reference gene primer amplification. Measured with immunoSEQ multiplex PCR; TCRdb has only the in-frame clones, and not every one. The V and J calls and clone size are taken from that table; D and trimming were inferred from the DNA. The sample consists of 150,000 or so clones, roughly 86% of them appearing once. Trimming took 3 bases from V and 2 from J, leaving 16 bases between them. Germline CDR1 GTSNPN, CDR2 SVGIG (reference sequence). This CDR3 contains 15 residues. The rearrangement joins TRBV30 to TRBJ2-5; D is perhaps TRBD1 (6 bases). Source material: peripheral blood. The origin of this receptor is a woman aged 60-75 years with acute or convalescent COVID-19. The CDR3 loop reads CAWRGPDSAQETQYF. The DNA for the CDR3 is TGTGCCTGGAGAGGACCGGACAGCGCGCAAGAGACCCAGTACTTC.